Listed below are T cell receptor beta chains from one sample, sequenced in a study of blood T cell repertoires in COVID-19. Using immunoSEQ multiplex PCR, the repertoire was profiled, and TCRdb retains in-frame clones only, with some absent. The sample contains over 35,000 clones, about 91% of which appear only once. Sequencing was performed on peripheral blood. These receptor sequences come from a man aged 45-65 years with active COVID-19. CDR3s include the opening cysteine and the closing phenylalanine or tryptophan. Fields, in order: J gene, V gene, clone size, CDR3 length, D gene, CDR3 protein, CDR3 DNA. D genes are given only for firm matches. A row's size may be missing; if present it is once, few, many or a size class.

TRBJ2-1	TRBV6-6	.	18	TRBD2	CASSRRLAGTSSYNEQFF	TGTGCCAGCAGCCGACGGCTAGCGGGGACTAGCTCCTACAATGAGCAGTTCTTC
TRBJ2-5	TRBV7-2	.	13	TRBD1	CASSADREETQYF	TGTGCCAGCAGCGCCGACAGGGAAGAGACCCAGTACTTC
TRBJ2-1	TRBV7-6	.	18	TRBD2	CASSLVWTSGPTYNEQFF	TGTGCCAGCAGCTTAGTGTGGACTAGCGGACCGACCTACAATGAGCAGTTCTTC
TRBJ2-7	TRBV5-1	.	15	.	CASSSSATGLYEQYF	TGCGCCAGCAGCTCATCTGCGACAGGCCTCTACGAGCAGTACTTC
TRBJ2-5	TRBV12-3/TRBV12-4	.	13	TRBD1	CASSTTGAETQYF	TGTGCCAGCAGCACCACAGGGGCAGAGACCCAGTACTTC
TRBJ1-5	TRBV30	.	14	TRBD1	CAWARDRGNQPQHF	TGTGCCTGGGCCAGAGACAGGGGGAACCAGCCCCAGCATTTT
TRBJ2-1	TRBV28	.	16	TRBD1	CASNRITGGAGNEQFF	TGTGCCAGCAATAGAATTACAGGGGGCGCGGGAAATGAGCAGTTCTTC
TRBJ2-3	TRBV5-1	.	15	TRBD2	CASSLLGLASDTQYF	TGCGCCAGCAGCTTGTTGGGACTAGCATCAGATACGCAGTATTTT
TRBJ2-1	TRBV19	.	15	.	CASSKTGTRYNEQFF	TGTGCCAGTAGTAAAACCGGGACTCGGTACAATGAGCAGTTCTTC
TRBJ2-5	TRBV9	.	15	TRBD1	CASSARTGGGETQYF	TGTGCCAGCAGCGCCCGAACAGGGGGCGGAGAGACCCAGTACTTC
TRBJ1-1	TRBV7-9	.	13	.	CASRAGAAAEAFF	TGTGCCAGCAGGGCGGGGGCTGCGGCTGAAGCTTTCTTT
TRBJ1-6	TRBV12-3/TRBV12-4	.	12	.	CASSRGNSPLHF	TGTGCCAGCAGCCGGGGTAATTCACCCCTCCACTTT
TRBJ2-1	TRBV7-2	.	12	.	CASSSLAVEQFF	TGTGCCAGCAGCTCACTAGCAGTTGAGCAGTTCTTC
TRBJ2-5	TRBV19	.	13	.	CASSGQIQETQYF	TGTGCCAGTAGTGGACAGATCCAAGAGACCCAGTACTTC
TRBJ1-1	TRBV7-3	.	14	.	CASSQRGGGSEAFF	TGTGCCAGCAGCCAACGAGGCGGAGGATCTGAAGCTTTCTTT
TRBJ2-7	TRBV5-1	.	15	TRBD1	CASSFGQQGAVEQYF	TGCGCCAGCAGCTTTGGACAACAGGGGGCGGTTGAGCAGTACTTC
TRBJ2-4	TRBV3-1/TRBV3-2	.	13	.	CASSTSRFNIQYF	TGTGCCAGCAGCACTAGCAGGTTCAACATTCAGTACTTC
TRBJ1-1	TRBV2	.	12	TRBD1	CASGRDSTEAFF	TGTGCCAGCGGTAGGGACAGCACTGAAGCTTTCTTT
TRBJ2-3	TRBV5-1	once	16	.	CASSLGLTASTDTQYF	TGCGCCAGCAGCTTGGGTCTGACAGCCAGCACAGATACGCAGTATTTT
TRBJ1-2	TRBV27	.	13	.	CASSRREDYGYTF	TGTGCCAGCAGTCGTCGAGAGGACTATGGCTACACCTTC
TRBJ1-2	TRBV20-1	.	14	TRBD1	CSASRDRTNYGYTF	TGCAGTGCTAGTCGGGACAGGACTAACTATGGCTACACCTTC
TRBJ1-2	TRBV9	few	17	TRBD1	CASSPDHTGGSLYGYTF	TGTGCCAGCAGCCCCGACCACACAGGGGGTTCCCTCTATGGCTACACCTTC
TRBJ1-5	TRBV19	.	16	TRBD1	CASSTQPGQGQQPQHF	TGTGCCAGTAGTACCCAACCGGGACAGGGCCAACAGCCCCAGCATTTT
TRBJ2-6	TRBV18	.	18	.	CASSPEGSQGSGANVLTF	TGTGCCAGCTCCCCCGAGGGGAGTCAGGGGTCTGGGGCCAACGTCCTGACTTTC
TRBJ2-7	TRBV2	.	13	.	CASSGADTYEQYF	TGTGCCAGCAGCGGCGCGGATACCTACGAGCAGTACTTC
TRBJ2-3	TRBV30	.	17	TRBD2	CAWSAGTSGSLLDTQYF	TGTGCCTGGAGTGCGGGGACTAGCGGGAGTCTGTTAGATACGCAGTATTTT
TRBJ2-3	TRBV5-1	.	15	TRBD2	CASTRGLAGVDTQYF	TGCGCCAGCACCCGAGGGCTAGCGGGAGTAGATACGCAGTATTTT
TRBJ2-1	TRBV11-2	.	18	TRBD2	CASSLGYVWTSGYNEQFF	TGTGCCAGCAGCTTAGGGTACGTGTGGACTAGCGGCTACAATGAGCAGTTCTTC
TRBJ2-4	TRBV15	.	21	TRBD2	CATSRDPWPGGRVPAKNIQYF	TGTGCCACCAGCAGAGATCCTTGGCCGGGGGGAAGGGTTCCAGCCAAAAACATTCAGTACTTC